Listed here are 28 T cell receptor beta chains from one sample, sequenced in a study of T cell changes during pregnancy in multiple sclerosis. TCRdb's table, derived via immunoSEQ multiplex PCR, lists solely in-frame clones and lacks some. The sample shows roughly 40,000 clones, about 90% of them seen only once. This specimen consisted of CD4+ T cells from peripheral blood mononuclear cells, obtained after pregnancy. All receptors derive from a female donor in good health, enrolled as a control in a pregnancy study.

V usage is TRBV9 and J usage is TRBJ1-5; perhaps TRBD1 as D (6 bases). The CDR3 consists of 15 residues. Germline assignment: CDR1 SGDLS and CDR2 YYNGEE. The V and J ends lost 4 bases and 2 bases respectively, with 13 bases between them. The DNA for the CDR3 is TGTGCCAGCAGCCTCACAGGGTCGGGCAATCAGCCCCAGCATTTT. Protein sequence: CASSLTGSGNQPQHF. The full variable domain, rest sourced from reference TRBV9 and TRBJ1-5, is DSGVTQTPKHLITATGQRVTLRCSPRSGDLSVYWYQQSLDQGLQFLIQYYNGEERAKGNILERFSAQQFPDLHSELNLSSLELGDSALYFCASSLTGSGNQPQHFGDGTRLSIL.

The chain carries TRBV28 and TRBJ2-5, with 11 positions matching TRBD2. Germline V lookup: CDR1 MDHEN, CDR2 SYDVKM. V shed 8 bases and J 2 bases; nucleotides not matched to a gene: 7. The CDR3 has 15 amino acids. The CDR3: CASGTSGEVQETQYF. The CDR3 DNA follows: TGTGCCAGCGGGACTAGCGGAGAGGTTCAAGAGACCCAGTACTTC.

The rearrangement joins TRBV28 to TRBJ2-1; TRBD2 matches at 7 bases. The trim removed 2 bases at V and 5 bases at J, leaving 6 bases unmatched. Germline CDR1 reads MDHEN; CDR2 reads SYDVKM. The CDR3 spans 15 residues. The CDR3 DNA reads TGTGCCAGCAGTTTACAGGGAGGGTCCCACAATGAGCAGTTCTTC. It specifies CASSLQGGSHNEQFF. The full variable domain, with the rest looked up from reference TRBV28 and TRBJ2-1, is DVKVTQSSRYLVKRTGEKVFLECVQDMDHENMFWYRQDPGLGLRLIYFSYDVKMKEKGDIPEGYSVSREKKERFSLILESASTNQTSMYLCASSLQGGSHNEQFFGPGTRLTVL.

This chain uses TRBV28 with TRBJ2-5; D is possibly TRBD1 (5 bases). V lost 6 bases and J 5 bases, leaving 7 bases between the germline ends. This CDR3 is built from 11 residues. CDR1 is MDHEN, CDR2 SYDVKM, per germline. This chain's CDR3 is CASRKGETQYF. CDR3 nucleotides: TGTGCCAGCAGGAAGGGGGAGACCCAGTACTTC.

V usage is TRBV10-1 and J usage is TRBJ2-1; 8 bases line up with TRBD2. The CDR3 has 15 residues. Per the germline V gene, CDR1 is WNHNN and CDR2 is SYGVQD (reference sequence). V trimming: 2 bases; J trimming: 4 bases; junction bases outside the gene matches: 4. In DNA, the CDR3 is TGCGCCAGCAGTGAGATAGCGGGGAGGTACAATGAGCAGTTCTTC. Protein product: CASSEIAGRYNEQFF.

The V and J genes are TRBV11-2 and TRBJ2-1, with D tentatively TRBD2 (5 bases). The CDR3 length is 12 residues. The germline CDR1 and CDR2 sequences are SGHAT and FQNNGV. V was pared by 2 bases and J by 15 bases, with 14 bases between. CDR3 nucleotides: TGTGCCAGCAGCTTAAAGGGAGTTGGTCCGTTCTTC. The encoded protein is CASSLKGVGPFF.

The genes are TRBV5-6 and TRBJ2-2; 15 positions agree with TRBD2. This CDR3 has 16 residues. V dropped 2 bases and J dropped 5; count of bases not matched to a gene: 1. Germline V gene lookup returns CDR1 SGHDT and CDR2 YYEEEE. In DNA form, the CDR3 reads TGTGCCAGCAGCTTAGGACTAGCGGGAGGGACCGGGGAGCTGTTTTTT. The encoded protein is CASSLGLAGGTGELFF.

The genes are TRBV6-1 and TRBJ1-2, with TRBD1 identical over 10 bases. V dropped 6 bases and J dropped 6; count of bases not matched to a gene: 7. In germline, CDR1 is MNHNS, CDR2 SASEGT. The CDR3 runs to 14 residues. Here the CDR3 reads CASRTDGTGDGYTF. CDR3 coding DNA: TGTGCCAGCAGGACGGACGGGACAGGGGATGGCTACACCTTC.

This clone was counted a single time. The chain has TRBV2 and TRBJ2-1; D is possibly TRBD1 or TRBD2 (5 bases each). The CDR3 totals 11 residues. Deletions cut 10 bases from V and 4 bases from J, with 8 bases between. The germline gives CDR1 SNHLY, CDR2 FYNNEI. The CDR3 nucleotides read TGTGCCAACAGGAGGTACAATGAGCAGTTCTTC. Its protein product is CANRRYNEQFF.

The chain uses TRBV5-1 and TRBJ2-5; D might be TRBD2 (5 bases). V was shortened by 0 bases and J by 1 base, with 7 bases between the two germline ends. This CDR3 spans 14 amino acids. From germline, CDR1 is SGHRS and CDR2 YFSETQ. This CDR3 is CASSLDRGQETQYF. The CDR3 DNA sequence: TGCGCCAGCAGCTTGGATCGGGGCCAAGAGACCCAGTACTTC. Variable domain in full (rest from reference TRBV5-1 and TRBJ2-5): KAGVTQTPRYLIKTRGQQVTLSCSPISGHRSVSWYQQTPGQGLQFLFEYFSETQRNKGNFPGRFSGRQFSNSRSEMNVSTLELGDSALYLCASSLDRGQETQYFGPGTRLLVL.

This chain connects TRBV28 to TRBJ1-2; 7 positions agree with TRBD1. CDR1 is MDHEN and CDR2 is SYDVKM in the germline V gene. After removal of 8 bases from V and 8 bases from J, the junction contained 14 bases not matched to a gene. CDR3 length equals 14 residues. The CDR3 loop reads CASLEQGLARGYTF. The CDR3 DNA reads TGTGCCAGCCTCGAACAGGGGCTCGCTCGGGGCTACACCTTC.

The rearrangement links TRBV27 to TRBJ1-6, with 7 bases lining up with TRBD1. Germline V CDR1 and CDR2: MNHEY, SMNVEV (reference sequence). Germline trimming cut 6 bases from V and 7 bases from J; bases unmatched to any gene: 9. CDR3 length: 15 residues. CDR3 in DNA: TGTGCCAGCAGGCTTACAGGGGCTTGGAATTCACCCCTCCACTTT. It translates to CASRLTGAWNSPLHF.

This clone occurred once. The chain links TRBV10-3 to TRBJ2-4, with TRBD2 identical over 7 bases. Germline loops: CDR1 ENHRY, CDR2 SYGVKD. V lost 2 bases to trimming and J lost 2 bases; unmatched junction nucleotides: 3. This CDR3 contains 15 residues. The CDR3 spells CAISEPSGTKNIQYF. CDR3 sequence (DNA): TGTGCCATCAGTGAGCCTAGCGGAACCAAAAACATTCAGTACTTC.

V is TRBV6-5 and J is TRBJ2-5; D may be TRBD1 (6 bases). The germline gives CDR1 MNHEY, CDR2 SVGAGI. V lost 7 bases and J 2 bases, leaving 14 bases between the germline ends. This CDR3 is 14 amino acids long. CDR3 in DNA: TGTGCCAGCAACTCACAGGGAGTTCAAGAGACCCAGTACTTC. Translation gives CASNSQGVQETQYF.

This clone was seen once. The chain recombines TRBV28 with TRBJ2-7, with D tentatively TRBD1 (5 bases). The germline V and J ends were trimmed by 5 bases and 3 bases, with 17 bases remaining between them. CDR1 and CDR2 (germline): MDHEN, SYDVKM. The CDR3 consists of 15 residues. The CDR3 sequence: CASSRQPPALYEQYF. DNA for the CDR3: TGTGCCAGCAGTAGACAGCCTCCCGCGCTCTACGAGCAGTACTTC. Full variable domain (rest looked up from reference TRBV28 and TRBJ2-7): DVKVTQSSRYLVKRTGEKVFLECVQDMDHENMFWYRQDPGLGLRLIYFSYDVKMKEKGDIPEGYSVSREKKERFSLILESASTNQTSMYLCASSRQPPALYEQYFGPGTRLTVT.

This chain connects TRBV7-9 to TRBJ1-5, with no clear D. Germline lookup yields CDR1 SEHNR and CDR2 FQNEAQ (reference sequence). Trimming cost V 5 bases and J 0 bases, with 8 bases left between them. CDR3 length: 14 residues. The DNA of the CDR3 is TGTGCCAGCAGCGGAGGACGTAGCAATCAGCCCCAGCATTTT. Its protein is CASSGGRSNQPQHF.

The chain carries TRBV29-1 and TRBJ2-7; D may be TRBD2 (5 bases). Between the trimmed V and J ends, which lost 0 bases and 3 bases, there was a span of 9 bases. This CDR3 is built from 13 residues. Germline V CDR1 and CDR2: SQVTM, ANQGSEA. The CDR3 region is CSVEEAGLYEQYF. The CDR3 DNA follows: TGCAGCGTTGAAGAGGCAGGACTCTACGAGCAGTACTTC.

In DNA, the CDR3 is TGCGCCAGCAGCCTCGACTCGGGGATGGAGACCCAGTACTTC. Translated: CASSLDSGMETQYF. V gene TRBV4-1 combines with J gene TRBJ2-5; D perhaps matches TRBD2 (5 bases). This CDR3 spans 14 amino acids. The V and J ends lost 4 bases and 5 bases respectively, with 14 bases between them. Germline assignment: CDR1 MGHRA and CDR2 YSYEKL.

The V gene is TRBV6-1, the J gene TRBJ1-5; perhaps TRBD1 as D (6 bases). The CDR3 has 15 residues. Deletions cut 4 bases from V and 1 base from J, with 11 bases between. CDR1 and CDR2 from the germline V gene are MNHNS and SASEGT. CDR3 residues: CASSVQGTSNQPQHF. CDR3 nucleotides: TGTGCCAGCAGTGTACAGGGCACGAGCAATCAGCCCCAGCATTTT.

The chain links TRBV25-1 to TRBJ1-2, with 7 bases matching TRBD1. CDR1 and CDR2 (germline): MGHDK, SYGVNS. J was trimmed by 6 bases and V by 4 bases; bases with no gene match: 14. The CDR3 has 16 amino acids. As DNA, the CDR3 is TGTGCCAGCAGTGGACAGGGTGGGAGCCGCTCTGATGGCTACACCTTC. This codes for CASSGQGGSRSDGYTF.

In its sample, this clone was seen once. CDR3 loop: CASSVGVGGSTEAFF. CDR3 coding DNA: TGTGCCAGCAGCGTAGGGGTAGGGGGCAGCACTGAAGCTTTCTTT. The chain joins TRBV9 to TRBJ1-1, with TRBD1 identical over 7 bases. Trimming cost V 0 bases and J 4 bases; bases outside gene matches: 6. Germline V gene sequence: CDR1 SGDLS, CDR2 YYNGEE. The CDR3 has 15 amino acids.

The chain joins TRBV5-1 to TRBJ1-2; D is possibly TRBD1 (5 bases). Germline assignment: CDR1 SGHRS and CDR2 YFSETQ. CDR3 length: 11 residues. V was shortened by 5 bases and J by 8 bases, with 10 bases between the two germline ends. The CDR3 DNA reads TGCGCCAGCAGTTATCAGGGCGGCTACACCTTC. It is translated as CASSYQGGYTF.

The chain has TRBV13 and TRBJ2-6, with TRBD1 identical over 8 bases. V dropped 6 bases and J dropped 2; count of bases not matched to a gene: 0. Germline CDR1 and CDR2: PRHDT and FYEKMQ (reference sequence). CDR3 length equals 14 residues. The CDR3 nucleotides read TGTGCCAGCAGGGACAGGGCTGGGGCCAACGTCCTGACTTTC. Encoded protein: CASRDRAGANVLTF.

The rearrangement uses TRBV6-1 and TRBJ2-5, with a tentative D call TRBD2 (6 bases). Trimming pared 3 bases from V and 2 bases from J, leaving 10 bases between. The length of the CDR3 is 14 residues. Germline loops: CDR1 MNHNS, CDR2 SASEGT. The CDR3 DNA follows: TGTGCCAGCAGTGATCGGCGGGGTCAAGAGACCCAGTACTTC. Amino acid sequence: CASSDRRGQETQYF.

The CDR3 protein is CASSPRGGPYEAFF. Here the CDR3 DNA reads TGTGCCAGTAGCCCGAGGGGGGGGCCTTATGAAGCTTTCTTT. The chain carries TRBV19 and TRBJ1-1; TRBD1 might be the D (6 bases). The germline V gene encodes CDR1 LNHDA and CDR2 SQIVND (reference sequence). The CDR3 consists of 14 residues. Trimming removed 6 bases from V and 7 bases from J, with 18 bases in between.

The chain couples TRBV28 to TRBJ1-2, with D uncertain. The CDR3 is 14 amino acids. CDR1 MDHEN and CDR2 SYDVKM come from the germline V gene. V was clipped by 6 bases and J by 8 bases, with 19 bases between them. The CDR3 sequence: CASRGALLPGGYTF. The DNA for the CDR3 is TGTGCCAGCAGGGGAGCACTACTCCCGGGAGGCTACACCTTC.

The chain links TRBV30 to TRBJ1-5, with a possible D match to TRBD1 (6 bases). V dropped 3 bases and J dropped 6 bases, with 12 bases sitting between them. The germline V gene encodes CDR1 GTSNPN and CDR2 SVGIG (reference sequence). The CDR3 is 13 residues long. CDR3 sequence reads: CAWRGGPGQPQHF. In DNA, the CDR3 is TGTGCCTGGAGGGGGGGGCCGGGTCAGCCCCAGCATTTT.

The J gene is TRBJ1-2, the V gene TRBV7-6; 7 bases match TRBD1. The germline V gene has CDR1 SGHVS and CDR2 FNYEAQ. This CDR3 contains 14 residues. The ends lost 5 bases at V and 7 bases at J; junction bases unmatched: 10. DNA for the CDR3: TGTGCCAGCAGCGCCCCTCGACAGGGTGGTGGCTACACCTTC. Translation gives CASSAPRQGGGYTF.